Listed here are 23 T cell receptor beta chains from one sample, sequenced in a study of vaccination and CD4 T cells after COVID-19. No antigen is known for these receptors. Once obtained from cultured CD4+ T cells, the DNA was sequenced using the Oncomine TCR Beta short-read assay. MiXCR, run by TCRdb on the PCR reads, gives a single entry per CDR3 protein. The profile shows about 19,000 distinct CDR3 sequences, around three fifths of them singletons. Sample treatment: roughly ten-day PBMC culture with coronavirus spike peptide pools or control peptides (ViraFEST assay). The sequencing sample was made of CD4+ T cells from blood, cultured in vitro. Every receptor here comes from a human donor who had recovered from COVID-19.

The rearrangement joins TRBV7-2 to TRBJ1-2; unclear D gene. The CDR3 contains 15 residues. Trimming shortened V by 1 base and J by 7 bases, and 16 bases separated the two germline ends. Germline CDR1 is SGHTA and CDR2 is FQGNSA. The CDR3 here is CASSLVYRTASGYTF. CDR3 DNA sequence: TGTGCCAGCAGCTTAGTGTATAGGACTGCGAGTGGCTACACCTTC.

The rearrangement links TRBV19 to TRBJ2-7; 7 positions match TRBD2. This CDR3 region has 15 residues. The germline gives CDR1 LNHDA, CDR2 SQIVND (reference sequence). The J segment lost 2 bases and the V segment lost 3 bases, leaving 7 bases of the junction unmatched. The CDR3 loop reads CASSIGGLLTYEQYF. The CDR3, as DNA: TGTGCCAGTAGTATTGGGGGACTACTAACCTACGAGCAGTACTTC.

The gene calls are TRBV6-2 or TRBV6-3 and TRBJ2-2; 11 positions agree with TRBD2. The CDR3 runs to 17 residues. V gave up 5 bases and J gave up 6 bases; unmatched junction bases: 11. Germline assignment: CDR1 MNHEY and CDR2 SVGEGT. For the CDR3, the DNA is TGTGCCAGCAGTCACCTTAGCGGGAGGGCCAAAGCCGGGGAGCTGTTTTTT. Translated, it gives CASSHLSGRAKAGELFF.

The chain recombines TRBV4-1 with TRBJ1-6; 8 bases are a match to TRBD1. Per germline, CDR1 MGHRA and CDR2 YSYEKL. This CDR3 is 17 amino acids long. The V segment lost 6 bases and the J segment 7 bases; nucleotides outside the gene matches: 14. In DNA form, the CDR3 reads TGCGCCAGCAGACACCTTTTCGGACAGGGTCGCAATTCACCCCTCCACTTT. As protein: CASRHLFGQGRNSPLHF.

The genes are TRBV6-1 and TRBJ2-3, with 7 nucleotides matching TRBD1. The junction had 7 bases not matched to a gene; V was cut back by 8 bases and J by 5 bases. Germline loops: CDR1 MNHNS, CDR2 SASEGT. The CDR3 covers 13 residues. This CDR3 reads CASRTGQRDTQYF. CDR3 nucleotide sequence: TGTGCCAGCCGAACGGGACAGAGAGATACGCAGTATTTT.

The genes are TRBV7-3 and TRBJ2-2; tentatively, D is TRBD1 or TRBD2 (5 bases each). Per the germline V gene, CDR1 is SGHTA and CDR2 is FQGTGA. The ends were cut back, 0 bases at V and 0 bases at J, with 5 bases in the middle. This CDR3 region has 15 residues. The CDR3 coding sequence is TGTGCCAGCAGCTTAACGGGACCGAACACCGGGGAGCTGTTTTTT. Its translation: CASSLTGPNTGELFF. Full variable domain (outside the CDR3, taken from reference TRBV7-3 and TRBJ2-2): GAGVSQTPSNKVTEKGKYVELRCDPISGHTALYWYRQSLGQGPEFLIYFQGTGAADDSGLPNDRFFAVRPEGSVSTLKIQRTERGDSAVYLCASSLTGPNTGELFFGEGSRLTVL.

The V and J genes are TRBV18 and TRBJ2-5, with 13 bases fitting TRBD2. The germline gives CDR1 KGHSH, CDR2 LQKENI. This CDR3 is built from 16 residues. Germline trimming cut 6 bases from V and 2 bases from J; bases unmatched to any gene: 6. The CDR3 nucleotides read TGTGCCAGCTCGTCTGGGACTAGCGGGATTCAAGAGACCCAGTACTTC. Translated: CASSSGTSGIQETQYF.

This sequence joins TRBV28 and TRBJ1-6, with a weak D call TRBD1 (6 bases). Between the trimmed V and J ends, which lost 5 bases and 12 bases, there was a span of 14 bases. The germline V gene has CDR1 MDHEN and CDR2 SYDVKM. The CDR3 has 13 residues. CDR3 bases: TGTGCCAGCAGTCCAGGACAGCCCAAACCCCTCCACTTT. It encodes CASSPGQPKPLHF.

This clonotype was counted only a few times. This chain connects TRBV19 to TRBJ2-4, with 15 bases identical to TRBD2. V was pared by 6 bases and J by 5 bases, with 5 bases of the junction left unmatched. The CDR3 runs to 16 residues. The germline V gene encodes CDR1 LNHDA and CDR2 SQIVND (reference sequence). This CDR3 is CASSWGLAGGQNIQYF. CDR3 DNA: TGTGCCAGTAGCTGGGGACTAGCGGGAGGTCAAAACATTCAGTACTTC.

Only one count was recorded for this clonotype. The chain joins TRBV24-1 to TRBJ2-4; tentatively, D is TRBD1 (6 bases). V gave up 3 bases and J gave up 6 bases, with 11 bases separating them. This CDR3 has 14 residues. Per germline, CDR1 KGHDR and CDR2 SFDVKD. CDR3 protein: CATSDGTSLNIQYF. CDR3 DNA sequence: TGTGCCACCAGTGATGGGACATCGCTAAACATTCAGTACTTC.

This clonotype was counted between two and nine times. The chain couples TRBV19 to TRBJ1-2, with a possible D match to TRBD1 (6 bases). V lost 3 bases and J 3 bases, leaving 14 bases between the germline ends. Germline CDR1 reads LNHDA; CDR2 reads SQIVND (reference sequence). The CDR3 has 15 amino acids. The CDR3 nucleotides read TGTGCCAGTAGTATCAACAGGGTTCGAGACTATGGCTACACCTTC. Protein: CASSINRVRDYGYTF.

The V call is TRBV19, the J call TRBJ1-1; perhaps TRBD1 as D (5 bases). Germline V lookup: CDR1 LNHDA, CDR2 SQIVND (reference sequence). V lost 4 bases to trimming and J lost 6 bases, with 18 bases between them. The CDR3 is 15 amino acids. Here the CDR3 reads CASSSQGASGAEAFF. The CDR3 coding sequence is TGTGCCAGTAGTAGCCAAGGGGCATCGGGGGCTGAAGCTTTCTTT. The whole variable domain, remainder taken from reference TRBV19 and TRBJ1-1, is DGGITQSPKYLFRKEGQNVTLSCEQNLNHDAMYWYRQDPGQGLRLIYYSQIVNDFQKGDIAEGYSVSREKKESFPLTVTSAQKNPTAFYLCASSSQGASGAEAFFGQGTRLTVV.

The chain employs TRBV27 and TRBJ2-3; a weak D match, TRBD1 (6 bases). CDR3 length: 15 amino acids. V lost 5 bases, J lost 1 base, and 13 bases lay in between. CDR1 is MNHEY and CDR2 is SMNVEV in the germline V gene (reference sequence). The CDR3 region is CASSGAWTGTDTQYF. The DNA for the CDR3 is TGTGCCAGCAGTGGAGCTTGGACAGGCACAGATACGCAGTATTTT.

This chain uses TRBV6-1 with TRBJ1-1; 8 bases are shared with TRBD1. Per germline, CDR1 MNHNS and CDR2 SASEGT. The CDR3 length is 15 residues. V was pared by 10 bases and J by 1 base, with 11 bases of the junction left unmatched. CDR3 DNA: TGTGCCATTCAGGGGGCACTGATAGCGAACACTGAAGCTTTCTTT. Amino acids: CAIQGALIANTEAFF.

This clonotype has a handful of counts. This chain uses TRBV20-1 with TRBJ2-3; TRBD2 matches at 9 bases. The CDR3 totals 13 residues. V shed 5 bases and J 5 bases; nucleotides not matched to a gene: 5. CDR1 is DFQATT and CDR2 is SNEGSKA in the germline V gene (reference sequence). As DNA, the CDR3 is TGCAGTGCTTTTAGCGGGAGTAGAGATACGCAGTATTTT. Translation gives CSAFSGSRDTQYF.

The gene calls are TRBV18 and TRBJ1-2; D is undetermined. The germline CDR1 and CDR2 sequences are KGHSH and LQKENI. V was cut by 6 bases and J by 6 bases, with 20 bases left in between. The CDR3 consists of 15 residues. The CDR3 bases are TGTGCCAGCTCCAAGGGCGAGGGAAGGAACGATGGCTACACCTTC. Translated, it gives CASSKGEGRNDGYTF.

The J gene is TRBJ2-3, the V gene TRBV7-2; D possibly corresponds to TRBD1 (6 bases). V lost 1 base, J lost 2 bases, and 7 bases lay in between. In germline, CDR1 is SGHTA, CDR2 FQGNSA. There are 14 residues in the CDR3. This CDR3 is CASSLGTATDTQYF. The CDR3 DNA reads as TGTGCCAGCAGCTTAGGGACAGCCACAGATACGCAGTATTTT.

The chain uses TRBV29-1 and TRBJ1-1; possibly TRBD1 for D (5 bases). Germline values: CDR1 SQVTM, CDR2 ANQGSEA. The CDR3 has 11 amino acids. V lost 4 bases, J lost 10 bases, and 13 bases lay in between. CDR3 in amino acids: CSVAGGEGAFF. Here the CDR3 DNA reads TGCAGCGTTGCAGGAGGGGAGGGAGCTTTCTTT.

This clonotype was observed a handful of times. V is TRBV25-1 and J is TRBJ2-2, with D possibly being TRBD1 (5 bases). Germline V gene sequence: CDR1 MGHDK, CDR2 SYGVNS. The V gene lost 2 bases and the J gene lost 8 bases, with 18 bases spanning the gap. The CDR3 has 16 residues. The CDR3 sequence: CASSEPERRGPGELFF. The DNA of the CDR3 is TGTGCCAGCAGTGAACCGGAACGAAGGGGCCCGGGGGAGCTGTTTTTT.

The chain combines TRBV20-1 with TRBJ1-6, with D perhaps TRBD1 (5 bases). The CDR3 extends over 17 amino acids. Germline CDR1 reads DFQATT; CDR2 reads SNEGSKA (reference sequence). V was cut by 2 bases and J by 10 bases, with 24 bases left in between. The CDR3 DNA is TGCAGTGCTAGATCCCGGCTTACCGGGACCCCCGGATCACCCCTCCACTTT. Encoded protein: CSARSRLTGTPGSPLHF.

CDR3 DNA: TGTGCCAGCAGTATAGCGGGGAGCTCCTACAATGAGCAGTTCTTC. It specifies CASSIAGSSYNEQFF. This chain joins TRBV6-2 or TRBV6-3 and TRBJ2-1; 8 bases are shared with TRBD2. The germline V gene encodes CDR1 MNHEY and CDR2 SVGEGT. The CDR3 covers 15 residues. V was clipped by 5 bases and J by 0 bases; unmatched bases: 3.

This rearrangement joins TRBV7-9 to TRBJ1-5; D is undetermined. Per germline, CDR1 SEHNR and CDR2 FQNEAQ (reference sequence). The germline V and J ends were trimmed by 1 base and 9 bases, with 10 bases remaining between them. CDR3 length equals 13 residues. The CDR3 bases are TGTGCCAGCAGCTTAGTTGGCAGTGGGCCCCAGCATTTT. It is translated as CASSLVGSGPQHF.

The chain recombines TRBV6-1 with TRBJ1-2; 8 nucleotides line up with TRBD1. The CDR3 is 13 amino acids. After removal of 2 bases from V and 8 bases from J, the junction contained 4 bases not matched to a gene. Germline CDR1 and CDR2: MNHNS and SASEGT. Written as DNA, the CDR3 is TGTGCCAGCAGTGAATCCGGACAGGGCGGCTACACCTTC. Translating it yields CASSESGQGGYTF.